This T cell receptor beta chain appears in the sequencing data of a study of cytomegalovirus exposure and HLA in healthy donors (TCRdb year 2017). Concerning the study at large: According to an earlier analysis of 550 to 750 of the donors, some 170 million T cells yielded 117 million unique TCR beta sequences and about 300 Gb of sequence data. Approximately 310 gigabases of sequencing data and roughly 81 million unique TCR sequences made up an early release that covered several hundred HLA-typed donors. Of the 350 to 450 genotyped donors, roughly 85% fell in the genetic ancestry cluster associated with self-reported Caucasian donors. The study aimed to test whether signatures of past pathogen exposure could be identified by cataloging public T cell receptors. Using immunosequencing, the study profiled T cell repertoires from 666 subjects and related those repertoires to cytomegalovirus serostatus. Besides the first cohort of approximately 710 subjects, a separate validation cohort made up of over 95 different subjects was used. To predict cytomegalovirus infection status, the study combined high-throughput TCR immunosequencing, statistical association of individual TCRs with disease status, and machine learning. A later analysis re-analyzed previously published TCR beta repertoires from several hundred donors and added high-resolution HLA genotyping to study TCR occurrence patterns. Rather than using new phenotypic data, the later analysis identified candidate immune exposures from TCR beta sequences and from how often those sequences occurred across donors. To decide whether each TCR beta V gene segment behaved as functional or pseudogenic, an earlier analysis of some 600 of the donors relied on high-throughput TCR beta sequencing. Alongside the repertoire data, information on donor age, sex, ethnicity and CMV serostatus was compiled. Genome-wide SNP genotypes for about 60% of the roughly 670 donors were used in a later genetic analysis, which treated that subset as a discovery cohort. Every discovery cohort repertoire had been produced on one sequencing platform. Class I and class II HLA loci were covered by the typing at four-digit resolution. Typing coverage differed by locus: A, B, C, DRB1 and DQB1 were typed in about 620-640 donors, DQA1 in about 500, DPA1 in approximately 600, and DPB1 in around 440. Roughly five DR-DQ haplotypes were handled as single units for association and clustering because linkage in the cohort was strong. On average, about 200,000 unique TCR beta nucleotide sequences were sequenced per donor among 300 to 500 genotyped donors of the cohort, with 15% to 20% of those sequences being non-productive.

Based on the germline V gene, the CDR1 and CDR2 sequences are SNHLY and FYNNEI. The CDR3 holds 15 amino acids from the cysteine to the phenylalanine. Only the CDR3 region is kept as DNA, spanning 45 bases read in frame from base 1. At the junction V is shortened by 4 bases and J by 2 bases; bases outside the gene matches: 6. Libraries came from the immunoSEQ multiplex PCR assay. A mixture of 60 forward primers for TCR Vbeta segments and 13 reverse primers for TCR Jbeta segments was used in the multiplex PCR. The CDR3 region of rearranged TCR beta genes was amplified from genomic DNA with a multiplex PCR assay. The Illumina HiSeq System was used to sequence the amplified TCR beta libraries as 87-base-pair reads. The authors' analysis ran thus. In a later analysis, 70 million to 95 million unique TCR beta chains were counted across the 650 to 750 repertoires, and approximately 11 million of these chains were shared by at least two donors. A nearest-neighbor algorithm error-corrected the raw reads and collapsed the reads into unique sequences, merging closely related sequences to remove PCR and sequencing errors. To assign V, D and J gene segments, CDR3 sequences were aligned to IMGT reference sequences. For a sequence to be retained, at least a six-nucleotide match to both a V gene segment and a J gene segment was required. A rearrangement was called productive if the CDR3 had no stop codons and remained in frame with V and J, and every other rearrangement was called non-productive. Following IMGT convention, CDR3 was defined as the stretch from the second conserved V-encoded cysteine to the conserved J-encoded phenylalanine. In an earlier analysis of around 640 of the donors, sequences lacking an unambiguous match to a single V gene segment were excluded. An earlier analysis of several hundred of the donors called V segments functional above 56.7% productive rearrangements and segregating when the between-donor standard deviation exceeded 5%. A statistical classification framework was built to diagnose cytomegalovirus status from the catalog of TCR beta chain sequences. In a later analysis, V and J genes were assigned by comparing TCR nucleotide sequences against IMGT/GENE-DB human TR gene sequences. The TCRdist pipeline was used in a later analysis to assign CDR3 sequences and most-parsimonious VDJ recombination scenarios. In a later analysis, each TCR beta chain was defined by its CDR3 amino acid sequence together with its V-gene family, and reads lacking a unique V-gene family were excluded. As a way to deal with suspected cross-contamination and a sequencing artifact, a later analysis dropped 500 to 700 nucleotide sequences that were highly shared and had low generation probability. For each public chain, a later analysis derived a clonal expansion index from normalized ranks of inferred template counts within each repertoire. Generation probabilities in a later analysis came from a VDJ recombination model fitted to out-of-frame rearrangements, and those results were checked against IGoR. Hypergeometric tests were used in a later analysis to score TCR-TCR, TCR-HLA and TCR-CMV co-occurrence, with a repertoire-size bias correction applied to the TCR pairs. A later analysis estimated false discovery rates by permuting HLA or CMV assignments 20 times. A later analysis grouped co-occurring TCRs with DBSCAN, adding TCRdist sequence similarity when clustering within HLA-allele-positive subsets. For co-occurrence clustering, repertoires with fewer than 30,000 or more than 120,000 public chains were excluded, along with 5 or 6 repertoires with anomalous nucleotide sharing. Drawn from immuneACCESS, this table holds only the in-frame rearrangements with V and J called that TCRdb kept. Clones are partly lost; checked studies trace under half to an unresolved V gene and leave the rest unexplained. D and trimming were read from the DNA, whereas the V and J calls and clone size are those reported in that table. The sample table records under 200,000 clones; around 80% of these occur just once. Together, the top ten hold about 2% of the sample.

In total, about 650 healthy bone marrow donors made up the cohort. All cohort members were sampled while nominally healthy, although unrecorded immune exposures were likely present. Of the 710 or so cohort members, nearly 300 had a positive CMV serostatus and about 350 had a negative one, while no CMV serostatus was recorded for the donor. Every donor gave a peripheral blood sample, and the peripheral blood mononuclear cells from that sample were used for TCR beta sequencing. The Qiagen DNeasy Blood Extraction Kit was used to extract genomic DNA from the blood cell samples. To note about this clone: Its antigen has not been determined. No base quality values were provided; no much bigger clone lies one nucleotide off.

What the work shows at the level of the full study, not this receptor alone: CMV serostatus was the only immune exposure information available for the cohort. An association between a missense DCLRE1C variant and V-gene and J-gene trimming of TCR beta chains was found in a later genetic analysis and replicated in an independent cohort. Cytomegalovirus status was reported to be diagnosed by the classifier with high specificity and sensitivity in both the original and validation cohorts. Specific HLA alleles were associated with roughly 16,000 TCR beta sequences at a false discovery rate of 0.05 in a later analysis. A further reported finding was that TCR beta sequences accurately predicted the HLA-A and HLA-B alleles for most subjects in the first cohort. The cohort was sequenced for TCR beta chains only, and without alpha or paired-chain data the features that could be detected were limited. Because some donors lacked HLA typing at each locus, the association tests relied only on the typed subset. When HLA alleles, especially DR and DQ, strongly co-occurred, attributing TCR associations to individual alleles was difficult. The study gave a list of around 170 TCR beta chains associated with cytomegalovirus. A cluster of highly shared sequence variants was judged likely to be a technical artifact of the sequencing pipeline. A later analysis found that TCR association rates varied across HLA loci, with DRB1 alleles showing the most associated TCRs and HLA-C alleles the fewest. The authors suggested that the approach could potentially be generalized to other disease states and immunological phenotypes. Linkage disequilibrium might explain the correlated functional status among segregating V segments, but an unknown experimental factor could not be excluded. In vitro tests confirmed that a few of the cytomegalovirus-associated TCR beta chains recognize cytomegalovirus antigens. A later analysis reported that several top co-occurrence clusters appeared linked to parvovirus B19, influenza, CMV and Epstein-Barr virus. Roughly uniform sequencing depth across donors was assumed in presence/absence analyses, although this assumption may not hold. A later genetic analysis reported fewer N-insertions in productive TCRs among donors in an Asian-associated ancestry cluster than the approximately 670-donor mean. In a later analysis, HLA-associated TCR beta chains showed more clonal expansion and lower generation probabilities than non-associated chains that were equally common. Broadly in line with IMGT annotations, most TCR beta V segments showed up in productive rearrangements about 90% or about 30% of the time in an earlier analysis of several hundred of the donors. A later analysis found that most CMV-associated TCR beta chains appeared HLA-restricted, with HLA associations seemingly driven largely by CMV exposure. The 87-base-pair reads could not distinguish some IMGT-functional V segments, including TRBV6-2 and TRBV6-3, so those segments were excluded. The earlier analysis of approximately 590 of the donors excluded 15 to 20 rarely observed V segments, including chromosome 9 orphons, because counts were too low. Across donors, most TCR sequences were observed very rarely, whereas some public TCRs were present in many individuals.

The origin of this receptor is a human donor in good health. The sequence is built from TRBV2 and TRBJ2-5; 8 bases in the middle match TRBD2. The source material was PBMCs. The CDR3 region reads CASSGTSIQQETQYF. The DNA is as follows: TGTGCCAGCAGTGGGACTAGCATACAACAAGAGACCCAGTACTTC.